These 28 T cell receptor beta chains share one sample of origin, sequenced in a study of CD8+ T cells in alopecia areata. Treatment reported: oral pan-JAK inhibitor, 5-10 mg twice daily. cDNA reverse transcribed from extracted RNA served as the sequencing template. The data were produced by immunoSEQ multiplex PCR, yet TCRdb's version contains in-frame clones alone and is incomplete. The data contain about 90,000 clones, 44% of them singletons. The sequenced sample was CD8+ T cells sorted from blood, obtained at week 24, from a patient treated with tofacitinib. The receptor set was obtained from a human donor with alopecia areata.

The chain carries TRBV28 and TRBJ2-7; 11 positions agree with TRBD2. Unmatched junction bases numbered 7, after V lost 2 bases and J lost 4 bases. This CDR3 is built from 16 residues. Germline V CDR1 and CDR2: MDHEN, SYDVKM. The CDR3 spells CASSLARGLAEYEQYF. The CDR3 nucleotides are TGTGCCAGCAGTTTAGCTCGGGGACTAGCGGAATACGAGCAGTACTTC.

The chain employs TRBV9 and TRBJ2-6, with D perhaps matching TRBD2 (6 bases). CDR3 length: 18 residues. Germline V lookup: CDR1 SGDLS, CDR2 YYNGEE. Trimming removed 3 bases at V and 1 base at J, with 17 bases between. CDR3: CASSANLWRGSGANVLTF. In DNA, the CDR3 is TGTGCCAGCAGCGCAAATCTATGGCGGGGATCTGGGGCCAACGTCCTGACTTTC.

The gene calls are TRBV10-3 and TRBJ1-3; D call uncertain. Trimming left V 7 bases short and J 0 bases short, with 16 bases between. Germline V gene data show CDR1 as ENHRY and CDR2 as SYGVKD. CDR3 size: 16 residues. DNA for the CDR3: TGTGCCATCAAGGCATACCTTCCGAGCTCTGGAAACACCATATATTTT. Translation gives CAIKAYLPSSGNTIYF.

In its sample, this clone was seen a few times. The chain carries TRBV10-3 and TRBJ2-7, with 10 positions matching TRBD2. From germline, CDR1 is ENHRY and CDR2 SYGVKD. This CDR3 region has 12 residues. J lost 2 bases, V lost 11 bases, and 3 bases had no gene match. CDR3 DNA: TGTGCCTCCGGGACTAGCGCCTACGAGCAGTACTTC. This codes for CASGTSAYEQYF.

This clone has only a few counts. This chain uses TRBV23-1 with TRBJ2-2; 9 positions agree with TRBD1. Being an ORF, TRBV23-1 has a function that is uncertain. The CDR3 is 16 residues long. J was trimmed by 3 bases and V by 3 bases; bases with no gene match: 5. CDR3 nucleotide sequence: TGCGCCAGCAGTCATGTGACAGGGGGGTACACCGGGGAGCTGTTTTTT. It encodes CASSHVTGGYTGELFF.

This sequence joins TRBV7-2 and TRBJ2-4; D tentatively reads TRBD1 or TRBD2 (5 bases each). Germline CDR1 SGHTA, CDR2 FQGNSA. CDR3 length: 16 residues. V lost 1 base to trimming and J lost 7 bases, with 17 bases between them. The CDR3 sequence is CASSLDGWDPSNIQYF. The DNA for the CDR3 is TGTGCCAGCAGCTTAGATGGTTGGGACCCTTCTAACATTCAGTACTTC.

The gene calls are TRBV9 and TRBJ2-7; 7 nucleotides align to TRBD1. V shed 2 bases, J shed 3 bases, and the junction held 5 bases outside the gene matches. CDR1 and CDR2 (germline): SGDLS, YYNGEE. This CDR3 has 14 residues. CDR3 sequence reads: CASSVRDSDYEQYF. The CDR3 DNA is TGTGCCAGCAGCGTCAGGGACAGCGACTACGAGCAGTACTTC.

The rearrangement joins TRBV7-9 to TRBJ2-5, with 8 bases matching TRBD1. Per germline, CDR1 SEHNR and CDR2 FQNEAQ (reference sequence). The trim removed 4 bases at V and 7 bases at J, leaving 8 bases unmatched. The CDR3 is 14 residues long. The CDR3 spells CASSSGQAPGTQYF. The CDR3 bases are TGTGCCAGCAGCTCGGGACAGGCGCCAGGGACCCAGTACTTC.

This rearrangement joins TRBV7-9 to TRBJ2-3; D possibly corresponds to TRBD2 (5 bases). V dropped 5 bases and J dropped 4 bases, with 13 bases sitting between them. Germline V gives CDR1 SEHNR, CDR2 FQNEAQ (reference sequence). CDR3 length: 14 amino acids. CDR3 protein: CASSPAGYSDTQYF. CDR3 coding DNA: TGTGCCAGCAGCCCCGCGGGTTATTCAGATACGCAGTATTTT.

This clone was picked up a small number of times. This chain uses TRBV25-1 with TRBJ2-2; TRBD2 matches 8 bases. Trimming took 4 bases from V and 5 from J; bases not matched to a gene: 9. The CDR3 consists of 16 residues. Germline CDR1 is MGHDK and CDR2 is SYGVNS. The DNA for the CDR3 is TGTGCCAGCAGTGTTTCCAGCGGGAGATATACCGGGGAGCTGTTTTTT. Residues: CASSVSSGRYTGELFF.

The chain couples TRBV9 to TRBJ2-7, with D maybe TRBD2 (6 bases). Germline V CDR1 and CDR2: SGDLS, YYNGEE. The germline V and J ends were trimmed by 4 bases and 1 base, with 9 bases remaining between them. The CDR3 extends over 13 amino acids. The CDR3 spells CASSPGDSYEQYF. The CDR3 DNA follows: TGTGCCAGCAGCCCGGGGGATTCCTACGAGCAGTACTTC.

The V call is TRBV9, the J call TRBJ1-2; 9 positions agree with TRBD1. The V segment lost 3 bases and the J segment 0 bases; nucleotides outside the gene matches: 9. CDR1 is SGDLS and CDR2 is YYNGEE in the germline V gene. The CDR3 runs 17 residues. The CDR3 loop reads CASSGDREERANYGYTF. CDR3 nucleotides: TGTGCCAGCAGCGGGGACAGGGAGGAACGAGCTAACTATGGCTACACCTTC.

This clone was seen more than once but under ten times. This sequence joins TRBV5-6 and TRBJ2-2, with D possibly called TRBD1 or TRBD2 (5 bases each). V dropped 4 bases and J dropped 0 bases, with 13 bases sitting between them. CDR3 size: 16 residues. Germline-derived CDR1 and CDR2 are SGHDT and YYEEEE. The CDR3 sequence is CASSLGVAANTGELFF. The DNA of the CDR3 is TGTGCCAGCAGCCTGGGGGTCGCAGCGAACACCGGGGAGCTGTTTTTT.

There are a few counts of this clone. The chain is built from TRBV7-8 and TRBJ2-1; D is undetermined. Germline V gene lookup returns CDR1 SGHVS and CDR2 FQNEAQ. The V end was cut by 11 bases, the J end by 4 bases, with 15 bases between. The CDR3 has 13 amino acids. The CDR3 spells CALGRMGYNEQFF. The CDR3 DNA reads TGTGCCCTAGGCCGGATGGGGTACAATGAGCAGTTCTTC.

The chain recombines TRBV7-9 with TRBJ2-2; perhaps TRBD1 as D (6 bases). Germline CDR1 SEHNR, CDR2 FQNEAQ (reference sequence). The CDR3 contains 16 residues. The V and J ends lost 3 bases and 2 bases respectively, with 13 bases between them. The DNA for the CDR3 is TGTGCCAGCAGCTTTTCACAGGGCCGAAACACCGGGGAGCTGTTTTTT. As protein: CASSFSQGRNTGELFF.

This clone appeared a few times. The genes are TRBV5-1 and TRBJ2-7; the match to TRBD2 covers 8 bases. The CDR3 has 15 amino acids. V was pared by 4 bases and J by 0 bases, with 6 bases of the junction left unmatched. Germline assignment: CDR1 SGHRS and CDR2 YFSETQ. The CDR3 spells CASSPTGTSSYEQYF. The DNA of the CDR3 is TGCGCCAGCAGCCCCACCGGGACTAGCTCCTACGAGCAGTACTTC.

V and J are TRBV29-1 and TRBJ1-2, with 10 bases that match TRBD1. V was clipped by 1 base and J by 4 bases; unmatched bases: 6. CDR3 length: 15 residues. In germline, CDR1 is SQVTM, CDR2 ANQGSEA. Here the CDR3 DNA reads TGCAGCGTTGAAGCTTACCGGGACAGGGGCTATGGCTACACCTTC. Its translation is CSVEAYRDRGYGYTF.

CDR3 nucleotides: TGCGCCAGCAGCCAAGATTGGGGCGAGCAGTACTTC. Translated, it gives CASSQDWGEQYF. The V call is TRBV4-3, the J call TRBJ2-7; D gene ambiguous. The CDR3 sequence is 12 residues long. The germline gives CDR1 LGHNA, CDR2 YSLEER. Trimming removed 0 bases at V and 6 bases at J, with 6 bases between.

The sample holds a few counts of this clone. The V gene is TRBV19, the J gene TRBJ2-1; the D call may be TRBD1 or TRBD2 (5 bases each). Per germline, CDR1 LNHDA and CDR2 SQIVND (reference sequence). This CDR3 spans 12 amino acids. The V gene lost 3 bases and the J gene lost 9 bases, with 9 bases spanning the gap. CDR3 nucleotide sequence: TGTGCCAGTAGTATTATGGGGGTTGAGCAGTTCTTC. Encoded protein: CASSIMGVEQFF.

This clone was observed a few times. The chain couples TRBV7-6 to TRBJ1-2; D unclear. Germline values: CDR1 SGHVS, CDR2 FNYEAQ. The CDR3 sequence is 14 residues long. V gave up 2 bases and J gave up 2 bases, with 9 bases separating them. In nucleotides, the CDR3 is TGTGCCAGCAGCTTATATGGTACCAACTATGGCTACACCTTC. This sequence encodes CASSLYGTNYGYTF.

In this sample, this clone turned up a few times. The rearrangement links TRBV7-9 to TRBJ2-3; unclear D gene. This CDR3 has 13 amino acids. V lost 5 bases and J lost 5, with 11 bases in between. Germline loops: CDR1 SEHNR, CDR2 FQNEAQ (reference sequence). The CDR3 DNA sequence: TGTGCCAGCAGCCCTGACCCGGGAGATACGCAGTATTTT. Its protein is CASSPDPGDTQYF.

A word on this clone: The junction shows a germline mismatch at one end, possibly a read error. This chain links TRBV7-7 with TRBJ2-7; 9 bases agree with TRBD2. Germline lookup yields CDR1 SSHAT and CDR2 FNYEAQ (reference sequence). CDR3 length: 13 residues. The CDR3 DNA sequence: TGTGCTAGCAGCTTATCGCTAGCGGGGAACCAGTACTTC. Protein: CASSLSLAGNQYF.

This clone was seen only a few times. The J gene is TRBJ1-1, the V gene TRBV9, with D uncertain. This CDR3 is built from 14 residues. Trimming shortened V by 0 bases and J by 2 bases, and 8 bases separated the two germline ends. CDR1 and CDR2 (germline): SGDLS, YYNGEE. For the CDR3, the DNA is TGTGCCAGCAGCGTAGTTCGGTTCAACACTGAAGCTTTCTTT. The encoded protein is CASSVVRFNTEAFF. The full variable domain, in which reference TRBV9 and TRBJ1-1 provide the parts outside the CDR3, is DSGVTQTPKHLITATGQRVTLRCSPRSGDLSVYWYQQSLDQGLQFLIQYYNGEERAKGNILERFSAQQFPDLHSELNLSSLELGDSALYFCASSVVRFNTEAFFGQGTRLTVV.

The rearrangement uses TRBV6-4 and TRBJ1-2; 11 bases agree with TRBD1. Germline assignment: CDR1 MRHNA and CDR2 SNTAGT. The CDR3 covers 16 residues. V lost 5 bases and J lost 3; bases outside the gene matches: 8. In nucleotides, the CDR3 is TGTGCCAGCAGTCAAGGACAGGGGGCTCGAGACTATGGCTACACCTTC. Its protein is CASSQGQGARDYGYTF.

V gene TRBV29-1 combines with J gene TRBJ2-1; D ambiguous. The CDR3 sequence is 10 residues long. V was clipped by 4 bases and J by 11 bases, with 9 bases between them. Germline-derived CDR1 and CDR2 are SQVTM and ANQGSEA. DNA for the CDR3: TGCAGCGTTGGCTCAGAGCAGCAGTTCTTC. Its translation is CSVGSEQQFF.

In this sample, this clone turned up a few times. CDR3 nucleotide sequence: TGTGCCTGGAGTGTGGGTCGGGGACAGTTATACGAGCAGTACTTC. Amino acids: CAWSVGRGQLYEQYF. The genes are TRBV30 and TRBJ2-7; TRBD1 matches 7 bases. The CDR3 is 15 residues long. Germline-derived CDR1 and CDR2 are GTSNPN and SVGIG (reference sequence). J gave up 4 bases and V 0 bases, and 9 bases lay outside the gene matches. The variable domain in full, completed from reference TRBV30 and TRBJ2-7, reads SQTIHQWPATLVQPVGSPLSLECTVEGTSNPNLYWYRQAAGRGLQLLFYSVGIGQISSEVPQNLSASRPQDRQFILSSKKLLLSDSGFYLCAWSVGRGQLYEQYFGPGTRLTVT.

The CDR3: CATSSPNTEAFF. CDR3 in DNA: TGTGCCACCAGCAGCCCGAACACTGAAGCTTTCTTT. The chain couples TRBV15 to TRBJ1-1; D remains unclear. Germline V gives CDR1 LNHNV, CDR2 YYDKDF (reference sequence). The CDR3 contains 12 residues. Trimming pared 3 bases from V and 1 base from J, leaving 3 bases between. Using reference TRBV15 and TRBJ1-1 for the parts outside the CDR3, the full variable domain is DAMVIQNPRYQVTQFGKPVTLSCSQTLNHNVMYWYQQKSSQAPKLLFHYYDKDFNNEADTPDNFQSRRPNTSFCFLDIRSPGLGDTAMYLCATSSPNTEAFFGQGTRLTVV.

The sample holds a few counts of this clone. This chain connects TRBV4-1 to TRBJ2-1; D perhaps matches TRBD2 (5 bases). The CDR3 spans 12 residues. The germline CDR1 and CDR2 sequences are MGHRA and YSYEKL. V gave up 6 bases and J gave up 10 bases, with 13 bases separating them. The chain's CDR3 is CASRHPGEEQFF. CDR3 coding DNA: TGCGCCAGCAGGCACCCCGGGGAGGAGCAGTTCTTC.